This T cell receptor (beta chain) was captured in a study of T cells in women clearing cervical HPV infection. Data came from immunoSEQ multiplex PCR; TCRdb stores just in-frame clones and leaves some out. The record lists some 30,000 clones, of which the ten most abundant hold 7.8%. Germline V gene data show CDR1 as PRHDT and CDR2 as FYEKMQ (reference sequence). CDR3 length: 13 residues. V was cut by 5 bases and J by 4 bases, with 8 bases left in between. A word on this clone: The read stops 3 residues short of the end of the CDR3; the missing end is completed from the germline J gene.

The source is a woman between 18 and 70 years old with a cervical HPV16 infection that either progressed to CIN3+ or cleared (not recorded which). The specimen sequenced was blood buffy coat. The chain employs TRBV13 and TRBJ2-2, with TRBD2 as a possible D gene (5 bases). The sequenced CDR3 bases are TGTGCCAGCAGCCCGCGGGCCACCGGGGAG. Its protein is CASSPRATGE. In full, the CDR3 is CASSPRATGELFF.